One and the same sample provided the 28 T cell receptor beta chains below, sequenced in a study of T cell responses to AZD1222 COVID-19 vaccine. The table came from immunoSEQ multiplex PCR; TCRdb's copy has only in-frame clones and leaves some out. The sample contains around 110,000 clones, about 92% of which appear only once. The starting material was peripheral blood, obtained on day 0 of AZD1222 vaccination. These receptors were taken from an adult in good health.

This chain uses TRBV28 with TRBJ1-6; 11 bases align to TRBD1. Trimming cost V 4 bases and J 10 bases; bases outside gene matches: 6. Germline CDR1 and CDR2: MDHEN and SYDVKM. This CDR3 is built from 15 residues. The CDR3 region has the DNA TGTGCCAGCAGTTCGGGACAGGGGGTTCAATCACCCCTCCACTTT. Amino acids: CASSSGQGVQSPLHF. Combining the CDR3 with reference TRBV28 and TRBJ1-6 gives the whole variable domain DVKVTQSSRYLVKRTGEKVFLECVQDMDHENMFWYRQDPGLGLRLIYFSYDVKMKEKGDIPEGYSVSREKKERFSLILESASTNQTSMYLCASSSGQGVQSPLHFGNGTRLTVT.

The chain uses TRBV27 and TRBJ1-1; D is undetermined. Germline V gene sequence: CDR1 MNHEY, CDR2 SMNVEV (reference sequence). Trimming shortened V by 7 bases and J by 4 bases, and 19 bases separated the two germline ends. CDR3 length equals 15 residues. The CDR3 is CASTAGPQFFTEAFF. CDR3 nucleotide sequence: TGTGCCAGCACTGCCGGGCCGCAGTTCTTCACTGAAGCTTTCTTT.

CDR3 residues: CATSDQGGNTGELFF. For the CDR3, the DNA is TGTGCCACCAGTGACCAGGGAGGGAACACCGGGGAGCTGTTTTTT. The chain links TRBV24-1 to TRBJ2-2, with a weak D call TRBD2 (6 bases). Trimming took 4 bases from V and 1 from J, leaving 9 bases between them. This CDR3 has 15 amino acids. Looked up from germline, CDR1 is KGHDR and CDR2 is SFDVKD.

The V and J genes are TRBV19 and TRBJ1-3, with 7 positions matching TRBD1. V trimming: 8 bases; J trimming: 2 bases; junction bases outside the gene matches: 6. Per the germline V gene, CDR1 is LNHDA and CDR2 is SQIVND (reference sequence). The CDR3 loop spans 14 amino acids. The CDR3 region has the DNA TGTGCCAGTTACAGGGGTCCTCCTGGAAACACCATATATTTT. This codes for CASYRGPPGNTIYF.

The chain joins TRBV7-9 to TRBJ2-3; 7 bases are a match to TRBD2. CDR1 SEHNR and CDR2 FQNEAQ come from the germline V gene (reference sequence). Losses at the gene ends were 0 bases for V and 3 bases for J; bases not matched to a gene: 6. The CDR3 has 16 residues. The chain's CDR3 is CASSLALAGVTDTQYF. The DNA for the CDR3 is TGTGCCAGCAGCTTAGCGCTGGCGGGAGTTACAGATACGCAGTATTTT. Together with reference TRBV7-9 and TRBJ2-3, the CDR3 gives the full variable domain: DTGVSQNPRHKITKRGQNVTFRCDPISEHNRLYWYRQTLGQGPEFLTYFQNEAQLEKSRLLSDRFSAERPKGSFSTLEIQRTEQGDSAMYLCASSLALAGVTDTQYFGPGTRLTVL.

The genes are TRBV30 and TRBJ1-4; D uncertain. Per the germline V gene, CDR1 is GTSNPN and CDR2 is SVGIG (reference sequence). The CDR3 runs 14 residues. Trimming removed 1 base from V and 5 bases from J, with 11 bases in between. The chain's CDR3 is CAWSGGFRNEKLFF. CDR3 coding DNA: TGTGCCTGGAGTGGGGGTTTTAGGAATGAAAAACTGTTTTTT.

The CDR3: CASSTSSGTSGLRNIQYF. CDR3 coding DNA: TGTGCCAGCAGCACATCGAGCGGGACTAGCGGGTTGAGAAACATTCAGTACTTC. The gene calls are TRBV3-1 (or the pseudogene TRBV3-2) and TRBJ2-4; TRBD2 agrees at 12 bases. This CDR3 has 18 amino acids. The trim removed 5 bases at V and 6 bases at J, leaving 14 bases unmatched. Germline V gives CDR1 LGHDT, CDR2 YNNKEL (reference sequence).

This clone was detected a few times. The V call is TRBV7-2, the J call TRBJ2-2, with 8 bases aligning to TRBD1. CDR1 and CDR2 from the germline V gene are SGHTA and FQGNSA. This CDR3 has 16 amino acids. V gave up 5 bases and J gave up 4 bases; unmatched junction bases: 9. The CDR3 here is CASSTRTGGGTGELFF. As DNA, the CDR3 is TGTGCCAGCAGCACCCGAACAGGGGGTGGCACCGGGGAGCTGTTTTTT.

The chain joins TRBV27 to TRBJ2-4; TRBD2 matches at 8 bases. Germline V lookup: CDR1 MNHEY, CDR2 SMNVEV (reference sequence). V shed 1 base, J shed 8 bases, and the junction held 10 bases outside the gene matches. The CDR3 spans 16 residues. CDR3 coding DNA: TGTGCCAGCAGTTTATTGTCAGGAGCGGGAGTGGACATTCAGTACTTC. Residues: CASSLLSGAGVDIQYF.

The J gene is TRBJ2-1, the V gene TRBV19, with TRBD2 identical over 11 bases. The CDR3 runs 15 residues. V shed 3 bases and J 10 bases; nucleotides not matched to a gene: 8. Per germline, CDR1 LNHDA and CDR2 SQIVND (reference sequence). The chain's CDR3 is CASSIRLAGGQEQFF. The CDR3 DNA sequence: TGTGCCAGTAGTATTCGGCTAGCGGGAGGCCAAGAGCAGTTCTTC.

The chain recombines TRBV11-2 with TRBJ2-1; tentative D call: TRBD1 (5 bases). V was trimmed by 6 bases and J by 0 bases, leaving 15 bases between them. The germline V gene encodes CDR1 SGHAT and CDR2 FQNNGV. This CDR3 spans 16 amino acids. CDR3 in amino acids: CASRKGLPGSYNEQFF. The CDR3 DNA reads TGTGCCAGCAGAAAGGGGCTACCTGGCTCCTACAATGAGCAGTTCTTC.

The rearrangement joins TRBV27 to TRBJ2-7, with D maybe TRBD2 (6 bases). CDR1 MNHEY and CDR2 SMNVEV come from the germline V gene (reference sequence). Trimming removed 5 bases from V and 3 bases from J, with 14 bases in between. The CDR3 is made up of 14 amino acids. The DNA for the CDR3 is TGTGCCAGCAGTCCTAGCGTAAGAGACTACGAGCAGTACTTC. Amino acid sequence: CASSPSVRDYEQYF.

V usage is TRBV27 and J usage is TRBJ2-1, with D possibly matching TRBD1 (6 bases). V was cut by 2 bases and J by 2 bases, with 13 bases left in between. This CDR3 contains 16 residues. Germline V gene lookup returns CDR1 MNHEY and CDR2 SMNVEV (reference sequence). For the CDR3, the DNA is TGTGCCAGCAGTTTAACAGGGTCGATAACCTACAATGAGCAGTTCTTC. It specifies CASSLTGSITYNEQFF.

The chain employs TRBV3-1 (or the pseudogene TRBV3-2) and TRBJ1-4, with D tentatively TRBD1 (5 bases). Germline assignment: CDR1 LGHDT and CDR2 YNNKEL (reference sequence). This CDR3 comprises 17 residues. V dropped 1 base and J dropped 3 bases, with 15 bases sitting between them. The CDR3 spells CASSQVGGESANEKLFF. CDR3 DNA sequence: TGTGCCAGCAGCCAAGTGGGGGGGGAATCAGCTAATGAAAAACTGTTTTTT.

This clone came up once. This chain connects TRBV4-1 to TRBJ2-7; 7 positions agree with TRBD2. After removal of 0 bases from V and 7 bases from J, the junction contained 15 bases not matched to a gene. This CDR3 contains 17 residues. Germline-derived CDR1 and CDR2 are MGHRA and YSYEKL. Here the CDR3 reads CASSQDRGGRLRGEQYF. As DNA, the CDR3 is TGCGCCAGCAGCCAAGATCGGGGAGGGAGGCTTAGGGGAGAGCAGTACTTC.

V and J are TRBV3-1 (or the pseudogene TRBV3-2) and TRBJ2-1; TRBD2 matches at 11 bases. Germline V lookup: CDR1 LGHDT, CDR2 YNNKEL (reference sequence). This CDR3 has 16 residues. Trimming removed 3 bases from V and 8 bases from J; junction bases left unmatched: 9. Here the CDR3 DNA reads TGTGCCAGCAGCCAGGGAGGTAGCGGGAGGGCCCATGAGCAGTTCTTC. Its translation is CASSQGGSGRAHEQFF.

A single count supports this clone. The chain employs TRBV10-1 and TRBJ2-3; D call uncertain. Germline CDR1 is WNHNN and CDR2 is SYGVQD (reference sequence). The CDR3 is 12 residues long. Trimming pared 0 bases from V and 2 bases from J, leaving 0 bases between. CDR3 nucleotide sequence: TGCGCCAGCAGTGAGTCCACAGATACGCAGTATTTT. Translation: CASSESTDTQYF.

The rearrangement links TRBV5-5 to TRBJ2-5; 8 bases agree with TRBD1. Germline V gene data show CDR1 as SGHKS and CDR2 as YYEKEE (reference sequence). J was trimmed by 2 bases and V by 4 bases; bases with no gene match: 10. The CDR3 is 16 residues long. CDR3 in amino acids: CASSTPFRDRQETQYF. DNA of the CDR3: TGTGCCAGCAGCACACCCTTCCGGGACAGGCAAGAGACCCAGTACTTC.

Note on this clone: The same CDR3 is also encoded by other DNA sequences in this sample. The rearrangement uses TRBV28 and TRBJ2-1; 7 positions match TRBD1. Looked up from germline, CDR1 is MDHEN and CDR2 is SYDVKM. This CDR3 has 13 residues. V shed 3 bases and J 4 bases; nucleotides not matched to a gene: 0. In nucleotides, the CDR3 is TGTGCCAGCAGTTTGGACAGGTACAATGAGCAGTTCTTC. This sequence encodes CASSLDRYNEQFF.

CDR3 region: CASSKVNQPQHF. In DNA, the CDR3 is TGTGCCAGCAGTAAGGTAAATCAGCCCCAGCATTTT. The chain recombines TRBV28 with TRBJ1-5; D is ambiguous. Looked up from germline, CDR1 is MDHEN and CDR2 is SYDVKM. The CDR3 runs to 12 residues. V lost 5 bases and J 4 bases, leaving 6 bases between the germline ends.

This chain uses TRBV12-3 or TRBV12-4 with TRBJ1-1, with D unclear. This CDR3 comprises 12 residues. The V gene lost 6 bases and the J gene lost 8 bases, with 13 bases spanning the gap. The CDR3 sequence is CASSGDREEAFF. CDR3 in DNA: TGTGCCAGCAGCGGGGATCGGGAGGAAGCTTTCTTT.

The gene calls are TRBV27 and TRBJ2-5, with 9 bases lining up with TRBD2. CDR1 is MNHEY and CDR2 is SMNVEV in the germline V gene (reference sequence). The V gene end was trimmed by 2 bases and the J gene end by 7 bases; junction bases not matched to a gene: 8. CDR3 length equals 15 residues. The CDR3 protein is CASSLRAGGPRTQYF. CDR3 in DNA: TGTGCCAGCAGTTTAAGAGCGGGAGGCCCCAGGACCCAGTACTTC.

The J gene is TRBJ2-1, the V gene TRBV27; maybe TRBD1 (5 bases). CDR1 is MNHEY, CDR2 SMNVEV, per germline (reference sequence). CDR3 length equals 16 residues. The V end was cut by 5 bases, the J end by 4 bases, with 18 bases between. The CDR3 DNA reads TGTGCCAGCAGTCCCGAGCAAGAAGGGGCGTACAATGAGCAGTTCTTC. Its protein product is CASSPEQEGAYNEQFF.

The CDR3 loop is CATSWGKSYEQYF. As DNA, the CDR3 is TGTGCCACCAGCTGGGGGAAGTCCTACGAGCAGTACTTC. V is TRBV15 and J is TRBJ2-7, with D perhaps TRBD1 or TRBD2 (5 bases each). Germline CDR1 and CDR2: LNHNV and YYDKDF (reference sequence). Deletions cut 5 bases from V and 1 base from J, with 9 bases between. This CDR3 region has 13 residues. The complete variable domain, with remaining parts taken from reference TRBV15 and TRBJ2-7, reads DAMVIQNPRYQVTQFGKPVTLSCSQTLNHNVMYWYQQKSSQAPKLLFHYYDKDFNNEADTPDNFQSRRPNTSFCFLDIRSPGLGDTAMYLCATSWGKSYEQYFGPGTRLTVT.

This clone was found once. The gene calls are TRBV30 and TRBJ2-1, with D uncertain. With 0 bases removed from V and 12 bases from J, the gap between germline ends came to 9 bases. Germline loops: CDR1 GTSNPN, CDR2 SVGIG (reference sequence). CDR3 length: 11 amino acids. CDR3 loop: CAWSVQAGQFF. The CDR3 DNA sequence: TGTGCCTGGAGTGTTCAGGCCGGGCAGTTCTTC.

In DNA form, the CDR3 reads TGTGCCAGCAGCGCCGACGGATTGAACACTGAAGCTTTCTTT. It specifies CASSADGLNTEAFF. The J gene is TRBJ1-1, the V gene TRBV9, with D uncertain. Looked up from germline, CDR1 is SGDLS and CDR2 is YYNGEE. The CDR3 totals 14 residues. The germline V and J ends were trimmed by 3 bases and 0 bases, with 9 bases remaining between them.

This chain joins TRBV5-1 and TRBJ2-3; 8 positions agree with TRBD2. V trimming: 4 bases; J trimming: 6 bases; junction bases outside the gene matches: 7. The CDR3 is 14 amino acids. Germline V gene lookup returns CDR1 SGHRS and CDR2 YFSETQ. This chain's CDR3 is CASSIQRERDTQYF. Here the CDR3 DNA reads TGCGCCAGCAGCATACAGCGGGAGCGGGATACGCAGTATTTT.

The chain is built from TRBV7-9 and TRBJ2-1; 10 bases line up with TRBD2. V was clipped by 8 bases and J by 0 bases; unmatched bases: 4. Germline loops: CDR1 SEHNR, CDR2 FQNEAQ (reference sequence). The CDR3 has 15 residues. CDR3 residues: CASSLAGDSYNEQFF. The CDR3 DNA reads TGTGCCAGCTCTCTAGCGGGAGACTCCTACAATGAGCAGTTCTTC.